This note documents a single TCR beta chain sequence. Antigen: not known. Researchers prepared the TRB cDNA libraries using 5' RACE with UMI labels. TCRdb processed the 5' RACE reads again and assigns one entry to each CDR3 protein, with no DNA. Its table records tens of thousands of distinct CDR3 sequences. The sample comes from a study of CXCR3-negative and CXCR3-positive naive CD8 T cells. Notes on the study in general: Memory CD8+ cells had much lower diversity, and both naive subsets had comparably high diversity.

Germline V gene data show CDR1 as SEHNR and CDR2 as FQNEAQ (reference sequence). CDR3 size: 12 residues. Sorts performed in triplicate captured 300,000 or so cells each from every CD8+ T cell subset. The TCR was taken from a human donor in good health. Some clones in this sample may be carry-over from other donors' samples. Sequencing was carried out using naive CXCR3- CD8+ T cells from blood. Subset specified: CD45RO-CCR7+CD27+CD95- naive CD8+ T cells lacking CXCR3 (TNR3-). V and J are TRBV7-9 and TRBJ2-1. The chain's CDR3 is CASSLGFNEQFF.